This T cell receptor (beta chain) originates from a study of cytomegalovirus exposure and HLA in healthy donors. Study in general: A subsequent analysis reported that the roughly 120 validation repertoires were produced on the same platform that had also been used for the approximately 700 first-cohort repertoires.

TCRdb's copy holds only in-frame clones and misses some; the assay was immunoSEQ multiplex PCR. Among about 140,000 clones listed, approximately 86% were seen once. A remark on this clone: Its antigen is as yet unknown.

Study conclusions and caveats: Cytomegalovirus status was reportedly diagnosed by the classifier with high specificity and sensitivity. Researchers reported that three CMV-associated chains were confirmed in vitro as CMV antigen-specific.

The CDR3 has 17 residues. Per the germline V gene, CDR1 is MNHEY and CDR2 is SMNVEV (reference sequence). V was pared by 4 bases and J by 4 bases, with 7 bases of the junction left unmatched. The chain joins TRBV27 to TRBJ2-1; 13 bases match TRBD2. This sequence was found in a woman aged 18 to 35 in good health and CMV-seropositive. Sequences were obtained from PBMCs. CDR3 protein: CASSSLAGGPGYNEQFF. CDR3 in DNA: TGTGCCAGCAGTTCACTAGCGGGGGGGCCGGGGTACAATGAGCAGTTCTTC.